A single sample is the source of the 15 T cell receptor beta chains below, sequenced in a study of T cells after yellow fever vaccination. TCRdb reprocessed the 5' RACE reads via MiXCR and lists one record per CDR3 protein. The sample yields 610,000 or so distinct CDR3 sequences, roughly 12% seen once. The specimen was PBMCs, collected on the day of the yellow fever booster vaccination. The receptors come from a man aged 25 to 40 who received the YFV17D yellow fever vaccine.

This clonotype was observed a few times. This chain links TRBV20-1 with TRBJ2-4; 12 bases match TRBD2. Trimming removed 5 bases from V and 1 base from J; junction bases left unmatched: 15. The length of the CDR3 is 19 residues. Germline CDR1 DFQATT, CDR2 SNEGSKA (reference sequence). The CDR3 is CSAGRVRLAGERAKNIQYF. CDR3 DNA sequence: TGCAGTGCTGGCAGGGTCAGACTAGCGGGAGAGAGGGCCAAAAACATTCAGTACTTC.

This CDR3 is CASSPITIADSEQYF. In DNA, the CDR3 is TGTGCCAGCAGCCCAATCACTATCGCGGACTCCGAGCAGTACTTC. The chain carries TRBV14 and TRBJ2-7; D perhaps matches TRBD2 (5 bases). Trimming took off 4 bases at V and 6 bases at J, with 19 bases between the two ends. Germline-derived CDR1 and CDR2 are SGHDN and FVKESK. This CDR3 has 15 residues.

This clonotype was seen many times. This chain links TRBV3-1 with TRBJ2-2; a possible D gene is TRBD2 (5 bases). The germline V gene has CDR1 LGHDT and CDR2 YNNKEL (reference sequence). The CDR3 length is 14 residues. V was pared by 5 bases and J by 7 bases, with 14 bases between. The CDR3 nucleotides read TGTGCCAGCAGCACACTCGCCGGAGGCGGGGAGCTGTTTTTT. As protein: CASSTLAGGGELFF.

CDR3 nucleotides: TGTGCCAGCAGCCCCTACGGAGGGACAGTGAACACTGAAGCTTTCTTT. This encodes CASSPYGGTVNTEAFF. J is TRBJ1-1 and V is TRBV7-2; 7 bases fit TRBD1. The CDR3 length is 16 residues. CDR1 is SGHTA and CDR2 is FQGNSA in the germline V gene. The V and J ends lost 5 bases and 0 bases, in that order; junction bases with no gene match: 9.

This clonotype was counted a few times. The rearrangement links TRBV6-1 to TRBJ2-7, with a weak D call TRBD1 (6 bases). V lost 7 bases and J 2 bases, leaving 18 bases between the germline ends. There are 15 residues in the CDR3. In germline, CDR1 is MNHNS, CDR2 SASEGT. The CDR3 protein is CASIPGRGFPYEQYF. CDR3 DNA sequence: TGTGCCAGCATTCCCGGCAGGGGATTCCCCTACGAGCAGTACTTC.

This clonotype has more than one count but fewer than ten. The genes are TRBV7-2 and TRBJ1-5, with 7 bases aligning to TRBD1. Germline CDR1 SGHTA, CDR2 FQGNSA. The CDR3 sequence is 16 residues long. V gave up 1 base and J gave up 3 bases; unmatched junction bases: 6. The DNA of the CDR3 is TGTGCCAGCAGCTTAGAAGGGACAGCTATCAATCAGCCCCAGCATTTT. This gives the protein CASSLEGTAINQPQHF.

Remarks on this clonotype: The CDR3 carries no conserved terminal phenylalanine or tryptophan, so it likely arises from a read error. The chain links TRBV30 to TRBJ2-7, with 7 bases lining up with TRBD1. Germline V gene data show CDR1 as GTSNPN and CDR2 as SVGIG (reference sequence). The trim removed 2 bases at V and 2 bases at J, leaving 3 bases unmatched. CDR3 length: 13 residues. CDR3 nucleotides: TGTGCCTGGAGTAAGGGGGCTACCTACGAGCAGTACTCC. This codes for CAWSKGATYEQYS.

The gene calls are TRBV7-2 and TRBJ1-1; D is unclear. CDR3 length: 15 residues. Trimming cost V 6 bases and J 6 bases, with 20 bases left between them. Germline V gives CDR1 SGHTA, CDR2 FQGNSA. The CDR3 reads CASRHPFIGKAEAFF. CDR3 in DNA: TGTGCCAGCAGACACCCCTTCATCGGGAAGGCTGAAGCTTTCTTT. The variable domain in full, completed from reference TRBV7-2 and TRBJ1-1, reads GAGVSQSPSNKVTEKGKDVELRCDPISGHTALYWYRQSLGQGLEFLIYFQGNSAPDKSGLPSDRFSAERTGGSVSTLTIQRTQQEDSAVYLCASRHPFIGKAEAFFGQGTRLTVV.

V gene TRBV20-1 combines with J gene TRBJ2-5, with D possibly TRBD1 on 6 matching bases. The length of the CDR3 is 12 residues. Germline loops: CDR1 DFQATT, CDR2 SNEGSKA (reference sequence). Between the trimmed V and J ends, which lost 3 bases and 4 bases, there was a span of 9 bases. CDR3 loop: CSASAGVETQYF. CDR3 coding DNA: TGCAGTGCTAGTGCAGGGGTAGAGACCCAGTACTTC.

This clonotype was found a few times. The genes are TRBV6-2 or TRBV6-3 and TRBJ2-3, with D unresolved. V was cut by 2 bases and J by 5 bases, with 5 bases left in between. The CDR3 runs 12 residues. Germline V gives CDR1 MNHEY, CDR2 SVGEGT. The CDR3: CASSYLLDTQYF. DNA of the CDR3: TGTGCCAGCAGTTACCTTCTAGATACGCAGTATTTT.

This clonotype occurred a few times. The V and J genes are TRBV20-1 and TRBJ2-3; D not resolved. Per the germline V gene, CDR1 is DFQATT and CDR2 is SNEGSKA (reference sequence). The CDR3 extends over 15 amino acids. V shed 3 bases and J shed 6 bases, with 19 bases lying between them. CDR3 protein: CSASFNGRAWDTQYF. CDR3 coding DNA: TGCAGTGCTAGTTTTAACGGTCGAGCATGGGATACGCAGTATTTT.

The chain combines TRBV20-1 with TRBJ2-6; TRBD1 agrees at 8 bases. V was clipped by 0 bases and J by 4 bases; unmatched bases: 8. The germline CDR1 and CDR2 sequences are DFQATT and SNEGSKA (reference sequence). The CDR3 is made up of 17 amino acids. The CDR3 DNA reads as TGCAGTGCTAGAGATAGCCAGGGGGCGCCCGGGGCCAACGTCCTGACTTTC. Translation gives CSARDSQGAPGANVLTF.

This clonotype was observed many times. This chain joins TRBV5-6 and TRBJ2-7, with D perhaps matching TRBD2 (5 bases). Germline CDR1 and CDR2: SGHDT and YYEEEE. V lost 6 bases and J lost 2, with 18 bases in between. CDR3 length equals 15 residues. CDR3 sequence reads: CASNPSKRITYEQYF. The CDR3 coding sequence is TGTGCCAGCAACCCATCCAAGCGGATTACCTACGAGCAGTACTTC.

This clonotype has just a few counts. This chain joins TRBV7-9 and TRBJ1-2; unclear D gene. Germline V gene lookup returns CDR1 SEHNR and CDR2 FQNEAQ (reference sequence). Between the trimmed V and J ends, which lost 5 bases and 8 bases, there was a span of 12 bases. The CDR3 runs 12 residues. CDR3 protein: CASSNSYGGYTF. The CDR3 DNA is TGTGCCAGCAGCAACTCATACGGGGGCTACACCTTC.

In DNA form, the CDR3 reads TGTGCCAGCAGCTTACAGGGGGGCCCTAGCAATCAGCCCCAGCATTTT. It specifies CASSLQGGPSNQPQHF. This chain uses TRBV7-2 with TRBJ1-5, with 7 bases identical to TRBD1. The trim removed 2 bases at V and 0 bases at J, leaving 4 bases unmatched. Germline CDR1 reads SGHTA; CDR2 reads FQGNSA. The CDR3 covers 16 residues. Full variable domain (rest looked up from reference TRBV7-2 and TRBJ1-5): GAGVSQSPSNKVTEKGKDVELRCDPISGHTALYWYRQSLGQGLEFLIYFQGNSAPDKSGLPSDRFSAERTGGSVSTLTIQRTQQEDSAVYLCASSLQGGPSNQPQHFGDGTRLSIL.